This TCR beta chain was identified in a study of regulatory T cells in long-lasting Graves disease. Stated time point: newly diagnosed GD, antithyroid drugs for less than 3 months. After RNA was extracted from PBMCs, the TCR library was made from it. Relying on iRepertoire HTBI primers and Arm-PCR of CDR3 regions, the team built TCR beta libraries. TCRdb passed the multiplex PCR reads through MiXCR, listing each CDR3 protein once. The sample holds fewer than 650,000 distinct CDR3 sequences, 16% seen once. This clonotype appeared a few times. V dropped 3 bases and J dropped 5; count of bases not matched to a gene: 9. The CDR3 is 14 residues long. Looked up from germline, CDR1 is DFQATT and CDR2 is SNEGSKA (reference sequence). The same specimen was also included in a second study, on T cells in Graves' hyperthyroidism and ophthalmopathy.

The sequence derives from a woman aged 25 to 39 with Graves disease. The sample consisted of peripheral blood mononuclear cells (PBMCs), taken at new diagnosis, from a patient treated with antithyroid drugs. V gene TRBV20-1 combines with J gene TRBJ2-7, with 8 bases identical to TRBD2. This chain's CDR3 is CSASDPGRAHEQYF. The CDR3 nucleotides are TGCAGTGCTAGTGACCCCGGGAGGGCCCACGAGCAGTACTTC.